These 30 T cell receptor beta chains originate from one sample sequenced in a study of T-cell reconstitution after alpha-beta-depleted transplantation in children. The TCRbeta library incorporated unique molecular identifiers. Each CDR3 protein is one row after TCRdb ran MiXCR on the PCR reads. The data show 70,000 or so distinct CDR3 sequences, approximately 10% seen once. Sequencing was performed on PBMCs, taken before TCRalphabeta/CD19-depleted stem cell transplant. The receptors here all came from a boy aged 5-17 years with acute myeloid leukemia, due to receive a stem cell transplant.

This clonotype was counted ten times or more. The rearrangement links TRBV29-1 to TRBJ2-1, with a weak D call TRBD1 (5 bases). Trimming stripped 0 bases from V and 8 bases from J, with 17 bases between. Germline CDR1 reads SQVTM; CDR2 reads ANQGSEA. This CDR3 region has 15 residues. In DNA, the CDR3 is TGCAGCGTTGAAGAAACCTGGAAAGGGGCCTATGAGCAGTTCTTC. As protein: CSVEETWKGAYEQFF.

This clonotype was recorded once. One base away lies a much larger clone, so this may be a sequencing read error. The chain joins TRBV29-1 to TRBJ2-2; TRBD2 matches 8 bases. The germline CDR1 and CDR2 sequences are SQVTM and ANQGSEA. The CDR3 spans 13 residues. CDR3 protein: CSVSGSATGALFF. CDR3 nucleotide sequence: TGCAGCGTCAGCGGGAGTGCCACCGGGGCGCTGTTTTTT.

This clonotype was seen many times. This sequence joins TRBV4-3 and TRBJ2-5, with 9 bases lining up with TRBD2. Germline CDR1 LGHNA, CDR2 YSLEER. Trimming cost V 3 bases and J 5 bases; bases outside gene matches: 10. CDR3 length equals 16 residues. CDR3 DNA: TGCGCCAGCAGCCAGAATCCCACTAGCGGGCGGGAGACCCAGTACTTC. It encodes CASSQNPTSGRETQYF.

This sequence joins TRBV11-2 and TRBJ2-1; TRBD2 matches at 7 bases. The trim removed 2 bases at V and 4 bases at J, leaving 5 bases unmatched. The germline gives CDR1 SGHAT, CDR2 FQNNGV. The CDR3 contains 15 residues. The CDR3 coding sequence is TGTGCCAGCAGCTTAACCACGGGGGGATACAATGAGCAGTTCTTC. The encoded protein is CASSLTTGGYNEQFF.

This clonotype showed up many times. The V and J genes are TRBV20-1 and TRBJ1-5, with D maybe TRBD1 (5 bases). The CDR3 contains 16 residues. V was clipped by 1 base and J by 4 bases, with 17 bases between them. CDR1 and CDR2 from the germline V gene are DFQATT and SNEGSKA (reference sequence). In nucleotides, the CDR3 is TGCAGTGCTAGAGTCGGGGGGTTCGCTAGGAATCAGCCCCAGCATTTT. Translating it yields CSARVGGFARNQPQHF.

This clonotype was picked up a small number of times. The chain uses TRBV20-1 and TRBJ2-3; D remains ambiguous. The germline CDR1 and CDR2 sequences are DFQATT and SNEGSKA (reference sequence). The CDR3 contains 15 residues. Trimming took 6 bases from V and 6 from J, leaving 22 bases between them. The CDR3 nucleotides read TGCAGTGCGGAATTCCCTCTCGGCGGTGGCGATACGCAGTATTTT. Its translation is CSAEFPLGGGDTQYF.

This clonotype was detected many times. The V gene is TRBV5-4, the J gene TRBJ1-4, with 9 bases identical to TRBD1. CDR1 SGHNT and CDR2 YYREEE come from the germline V gene (reference sequence). The CDR3 is 16 residues long. V shed 10 bases and J 2 bases; nucleotides not matched to a gene: 12. CDR3 sequence: CAAGRTGEGTNEKLFF. CDR3 sequence (DNA): TGTGCCGCAGGAAGGACAGGGGAGGGGACTAATGAAAAACTGTTTTTT. The full variable domain, rest sourced from reference TRBV5-4 and TRBJ1-4, is ETGVTQSPTHLIKTRGQQVTLRCSSQSGHNTVSWYQQALGQGPQFIFQYYREEENGRGNFPPRFSGLQFPNYSSELNVNALELDDSALYLCAAGRTGEGTNEKLFFGSGTQLSVL.

This clonotype was detected only a few times. The chain couples TRBV7-2 to TRBJ2-1; 13 bases match TRBD2. The CDR3 consists of 16 residues. The germline V gene has CDR1 SGHTA and CDR2 FQGNSA. The junction had 6 bases not matched to a gene; V was cut back by 4 bases and J by 6 bases. The DNA for the CDR3 is TGTGCCAGCAGCTCGTCGGGACTAGCGGGACTCAATGAGCAGTTCTTC. Translated: CASSSSGLAGLNEQFF.

At least ten counts were recorded for this clonotype. The CDR3 DNA reads TGCGCCAGCAGTGAGACGGGACTAGCGGGGGGGCCTGGTACGCAGTATTTT. Encoded protein: CASSETGLAGGPGTQYF. This sequence joins TRBV10-2 and TRBJ2-3; 16 bases map to TRBD2. The V and J ends lost 2 bases and 8 bases, in that order; junction bases with no gene match: 7. The CDR3 consists of 17 residues. Germline values: CDR1 WSHSY, CDR2 SAAADI.

J is TRBJ1-5 and V is TRBV12-3 or TRBV12-4; D gene uncertain. V was cut by 3 bases and J by 0 bases, with 0 bases left in between. The CDR3 has 12 amino acids. CDR3 DNA sequence: TGTGCCAGCAGTTTTAGCAATCAGCCCCAGCATTTT. Translating it yields CASSFSNQPQHF.

The sample holds many counts of this clonotype. This chain connects TRBV3-1 to TRBJ2-7; D gene unclear. CDR1 and CDR2 from the germline V gene are LGHDT and YNNKEL (reference sequence). Between the trimmed V and J ends, which lost 3 bases and 2 bases, there was a span of 14 bases. This CDR3 contains 15 residues. CDR3 bases: TGTGCCAGCAGCCAGGCCCCGGCACGTACCTACGAGCAGTACTTC. This translates into CASSQAPARTYEQYF.

This clonotype has a handful of counts. The chain recombines TRBV19 with TRBJ2-1, with D perhaps matching TRBD2 (6 bases). The ends were cut back, 3 bases at V and 4 bases at J, with 16 bases in the middle. The CDR3 length is 16 residues. Germline CDR1 and CDR2: LNHDA and SQIVND (reference sequence). The CDR3 reads CASSIPLAIPYNEQFF. The CDR3 DNA is TGTGCCAGTAGTATCCCTCTAGCGATACCGTACAATGAGCAGTTCTTC.

This clonotype has a count of ten or more. The rearrangement links TRBV7-2 to TRBJ2-3, with 7 bases fitting TRBD2. The CDR3 sequence is 17 residues long. With V trimmed by 0 bases and J by 6 bases, 12 bases remained unmatched. Germline CDR1 SGHTA, CDR2 FQGNSA. The CDR3 sequence is CASSLAYRGGPLDTQYF. The CDR3 DNA follows: TGTGCCAGCAGCTTAGCCTATAGGGGAGGGCCGTTGGATACGCAGTATTTT. Supplemented by reference TRBV7-2 and TRBJ2-3, the full variable domain reads GAGVSQSPSNKVTEKGKDVELRCDPISGHTALYWYRQSLGQGLEFLIYFQGNSAPDKSGLPSDRFSAERTGGSVSTLTIQRTQQEDSAVYLCASSLAYRGGPLDTQYFGPGTRLTVL.

This clonotype was detected ten times or more. The chain carries TRBV7-2 and TRBJ2-3, with 8 bases that match TRBD2. V shed 6 bases and J 1 base; nucleotides not matched to a gene: 3. The CDR3 totals 14 residues. Germline CDR1 and CDR2: SGHTA and FQGNSA. CDR3 in DNA: TGTGCCAGCAGTACTAGCGGAGGCACAGATACGCAGTATTTT. Amino acids: CASSTSGGTDTQYF.

The table lists this clonotype with many counts. The V and J genes are TRBV20-1 and TRBJ2-7; TRBD2 is a possible D gene (6 bases). V lost 1 base and J lost 4, with 17 bases in between. The germline V gene encodes CDR1 DFQATT and CDR2 SNEGSKA (reference sequence). The CDR3 is 15 amino acids. The CDR3 region is CSARAPGGDRYEQYF. DNA for the CDR3: TGCAGTGCTAGAGCCCCCGGGGGAGATAGATACGAGCAGTACTTC.

In this sample, this clonotype turned up many times. The CDR3 DNA follows: TGTGCCAGCACACCTTCTGCCGGACTAGCGGGAGCGCGGGAGCAGTTCTTC. Protein: CASTPSAGLAGAREQFF. The chain recombines TRBV11-2 with TRBJ2-1, with 13 nucleotides matching TRBD2. There are 17 residues in the CDR3. V dropped 7 bases and J dropped 10; count of bases not matched to a gene: 16. The germline V gene encodes CDR1 SGHAT and CDR2 FQNNGV.

This clonotype was observed at least ten times. The chain combines TRBV7-8 with TRBJ2-7; TRBD1 aligns across 10 bases. The germline V gene encodes CDR1 SGHVS and CDR2 FQNEAQ. CDR3 size: 12 residues. CDR3 protein: CASSLGQGTLDV. The CDR3 nucleotides are TGTGCCAGCAGCTTGGGACAGGGGACTCTAGACGTC.

Ten or more counts support this clonotype. The chain combines TRBV4-3 with TRBJ2-5; D not certain. Germline values: CDR1 LGHNA, CDR2 YSLEER. This CDR3 has 13 residues. The V end was cut by 5 bases, the J end by 3 bases, with 10 bases between. The CDR3 region has the DNA TGCGCCAGCAGCTACAGCTTTGAAGAGACCCAGTACTTC. It specifies CASSYSFEETQYF.

This clonotype was observed many times. The CDR3: CASSFPRLAGPRETQYF. Here the CDR3 DNA reads TGTGCCAGCAGTTTTCCGAGACTAGCGGGGCCCAGGGAGACCCAGTACTTC. The chain has TRBV6-6 and TRBJ2-5; 11 positions agree with TRBD2. Germline V gene sequence: CDR1 MNHNY, CDR2 SVGAGI (reference sequence). Trimming cost V 4 bases and J 5 bases; bases outside gene matches: 12. This CDR3 comprises 17 residues.

This clonotype was seen at least ten times. J is TRBJ2-5 and V is TRBV12-3 or TRBV12-4; D ambiguous. The CDR3 consists of 14 residues. Trimming removed 5 bases at V and 1 base at J, with 11 bases between. The CDR3 DNA reads as TGTGCCAGCAGTGCGGTTGGGCCCCAAGAGACCCAGTACTTC. It codes for CASSAVGPQETQYF.

This clonotype was found many times. The V and J genes are TRBV9 and TRBJ2-7; D uncertain. Trimming removed 2 bases at V and 1 base at J, with 1 base between. This CDR3 comprises 11 residues. In germline, CDR1 is SGDLS, CDR2 YYNGEE. The CDR3 loop reads CASSVSYEQYF. The DNA of the CDR3 is TGTGCCAGCAGCGTTTCCTACGAGCAGTACTTC.

The chain employs TRBV11-2 and TRBJ2-3, with 10 positions matching TRBD1. The germline V gene has CDR1 SGHAT and CDR2 FQNNGV. The trim removed 0 bases at V and 8 bases at J, leaving 11 bases unmatched. CDR3 length equals 17 residues. CDR3 nucleotide sequence: TGTGCCAGCAGCTTAGAACTGGGACAGGGGAGGAGGAGTACGCAGTATTTT. It is translated as CASSLELGQGRRSTQYF.

This clonotype was recorded many times. This CDR3 is CASSYRWQYEQYV. For the CDR3, the DNA is TGTGCCAGCAGTTACCGGTGGCAGTACGAGCAGTACGTC. The chain recombines TRBV28 with TRBJ2-7; D gene unclear. The CDR3 length is 13 residues. Between the trimmed V and J ends, which lost 4 bases and 4 bases, there was a span of 11 bases. Germline V CDR1 and CDR2: MDHEN, SYDVKM.

The rearrangement joins TRBV12-3 or TRBV12-4 to TRBJ2-1; TRBD2 agrees at 10 bases. V gave up 2 bases and J gave up 8 bases; unmatched junction bases: 6. The CDR3 consists of 15 residues. This chain's CDR3 is CASSLWSGRADEQFF. CDR3 DNA: TGTGCCAGCAGTTTATGGAGCGGGAGGGCAGATGAGCAGTTCTTC.

The table lists this clonotype with many counts. This chain links TRBV20-1 with TRBJ2-1; 9 nucleotides line up with TRBD2. In germline, CDR1 is DFQATT, CDR2 SNEGSKA (reference sequence). The ends lost 8 bases at V and 4 bases at J; junction bases unmatched: 9. The CDR3 is 14 residues long. CDR3 loop: CSLRGLAGYNEQFF. The CDR3 DNA reads TGCAGTCTAAGAGGTCTAGCGGGGTACAATGAGCAGTTCTTC.

Remarks on this clonotype: This may come from a read error, since a much larger clone is one base off. The chain couples TRBV20-1 to TRBJ2-5, with D unclear. CDR1 is DFQATT and CDR2 is SNEGSKA in the germline V gene (reference sequence). With 1 base removed from V and 5 bases from J, the gap between germline ends came to 8 bases. This CDR3 region has 12 residues. CDR3 in amino acids: CSARVWAETQYF. DNA for the CDR3: TGCAGTGCTAGAGTCTGGGCCGAGACCCAGTACTTC.

The table lists this clonotype with many counts. This chain links TRBV18 with TRBJ2-7; 7 bases line up with TRBD1. Germline CDR1 is KGHSH and CDR2 is LQKENI. CDR3 length: 12 amino acids. The ends lost 5 bases at V and 7 bases at J; junction bases unmatched: 5. The CDR3 nucleotides are TGTGCCAGCTCAACGACAGGGTGGGAGCAGTACTTC. Amino acid sequence: CASSTTGWEQYF.

Many counts were recorded for this clonotype. V is TRBV29-1 and J is TRBJ2-7; 9 nucleotides agree with TRBD2. The CDR3 covers 15 residues. Trimming removed 7 bases from V and 1 base from J; junction bases left unmatched: 11. Germline loops: CDR1 SQVTM, CDR2 ANQGSEA. In DNA, the CDR3 is TGCAGCGGCATAAAAATCCTAGCGGGATCCTACGAGCAGTACTTC. Its translation: CSGIKILAGSYEQYF.

This clonotype came up many times. As DNA, the CDR3 is TGTGCCACCTACTCTCTAGCGGAGAACACCGGGGAGCTGTTTTTT. Protein: CATYSLAENTGELFF. The rearrangement joins TRBV7-8 to TRBJ2-2; TRBD2 aligns across 7 bases. Germline V gene lookup returns CDR1 SGHVS and CDR2 FQNEAQ. The CDR3 length is 15 residues. Unmatched junction bases numbered 9, after V lost 10 bases and J lost 1 base.

This clonotype was seen many times. V and J are TRBV20-1 and TRBJ2-1; D might be TRBD2 (5 bases). The CDR3 loop spans 14 amino acids. Germline lookup yields CDR1 DFQATT and CDR2 SNEGSKA (reference sequence). V lost 0 bases and J lost 7, with 13 bases in between. CDR3 coding DNA: TGCAGTGCTAGAGACTCGGGGTTGTGGAATGAGCAGTTCTTC. Amino acids: CSARDSGLWNEQFF.